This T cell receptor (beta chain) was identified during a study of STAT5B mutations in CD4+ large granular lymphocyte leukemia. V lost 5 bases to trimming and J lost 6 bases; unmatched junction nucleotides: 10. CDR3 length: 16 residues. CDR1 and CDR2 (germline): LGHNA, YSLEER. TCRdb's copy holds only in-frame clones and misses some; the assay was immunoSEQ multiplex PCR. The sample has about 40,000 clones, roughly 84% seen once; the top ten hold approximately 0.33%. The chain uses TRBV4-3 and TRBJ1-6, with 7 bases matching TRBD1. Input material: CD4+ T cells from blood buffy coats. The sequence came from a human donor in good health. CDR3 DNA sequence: TGCGCCAGCAGCATTTCCGCGGGACAGTCTAATTCACCCCTCCACTTT. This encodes CASSISAGQSNSPLHF.